Listed below are T cell receptor beta chains from one sample, sequenced in a study of shared clonotypes between healthy human individuals. Profiled with immunoSEQ multiplex PCR; TCRdb holds only in-frame clones, not every one. The sample has over a million clones; 75% to 85% are singletons. Sequencing was carried out using memory CD4+ T cells from PBMCs. The source is a man aged 18-30 years in good health. Some clones in this sample may be carry-over from other donors' samples. Each CDR3 is given with its conserved first and last residue. Fields, in order: D gene, J gene, V gene, CDR3 length, clone size, CDR3 protein, CDR3 DNA. A D gene is named only where the DNA matches it firmly. A clone size is listed for some rows: how often the clone was seen (once, few, many), or a class if it is expanded.

>.|TRBJ2-7|TRBV6-6|14|.
CASTQTLTGYEQYF
TGTGCCAGCACCCAGACCTTGACCGGTTACGAGCAGTACTTC
>.|TRBJ1-1|TRBV2|13|.
CASRIGRDTEAFF
TGTGCCAGCAGGATTGGGCGAGACACTGAAGCTTTCTTT
>.|TRBJ2-1|TRBV6-1|14|.
CASSEESSYNEQFF
TGTGCCAGCAGCGAGGAGAGCTCCTACAATGAGCAGTTCTTC
>TRBD1|TRBJ1-1|TRBV2|14|.
CASSGQGMNTEAFF
TGTGCCAGCAGTGGACAGGGCATGAACACTGAAGCTTTCTTT
>.|TRBJ2-3|TRBV7-2|15|.
CASSLEGGQGDTQYF
TGTGCCAGCAGCTTAGAAGGGGGGCAGGGAGATACGCAGTATTTT
>.|TRBJ1-1|TRBV11-3|13|.
CASSLGLGTEAFF
TGTGCCAGCAGCTTAGGTCTCGGGACTGAAGCTTTCTTT
>TRBD1|TRBJ2-5|TRBV4-1|15|.
CASSQEGTGRETQYF
TGCGCCAGCAGCCAAGAGGGGACAGGGAGGGAGACCCAGTACTTC
>.|TRBJ1-4|TRBV7-6|19|.
CASSLVPFPAPSVNEKLFF
TGTGCCAGCAGCTTAGTCCCCTTTCCGGCACCCTCCGTTAATGAAAAACTGTTTTTT
>TRBD2|TRBJ2-1|TRBV4-2|18|.
CASSPSPGLAGAGNEQFF
TGTGCCAGCAGCCCCTCCCCGGGACTAGCGGGAGCTGGCAATGAGCAGTTCTTC
>.|TRBJ2-5|TRBV5-1|14|.
CASSLAGHQETQYF
TGCGCCAGCAGCTTGGCCGGTCACCAAGAGACCCAGTACTTC
>.|TRBJ1-1|TRBV30|13|.
CAWKQGRNTEAFF
TGTGCCTGGAAACAGGGAAGGAACACTGAAGCTTTCTTT
>.|TRBJ2-5|TRBV29-1|13|.
CSATLSGQETQYF
TGCAGCGCAACCCTGAGCGGCCAAGAGACCCAGTACTTC
>TRBD2|TRBJ2-2|TRBV5-4|15|.
CASTLGALAAGELFF
TGTGCCAGCACCCTTGGAGCACTAGCGGCCGGGGAGCTGTTTTTT
>.|TRBJ2-7|TRBV2|13|few
CASSPTGGGEQYF
TGTGCCAGCAGTCCTACAGGGGGGGGCGAGCAGTACTTC
>.|TRBJ2-5|TRBV5-1|14|.
CASRPGLNQETQYF
TGCGCCAGCAGACCTGGACTAAACCAAGAGACCCAGTACTTC
>.|TRBJ1-1|TRBV10-1|16|.
CASSPQGTFMNTEAFF
TGCGCCAGCAGTCCACAGGGAACCTTCATGAACACTGAAGCTTTCTTT
>.|TRBJ2-4|TRBV5-6|15|.
CASSSQVAAKNIQYF
TGTGCCAGCAGCTCCCAGGTCGCTGCCAAAAACATTCAGTACTTC
>TRBD1|TRBJ1-2|TRBV30|15|.
CAWRIDRGTNYGYTF
TGTGCCTGGAGGATCGACAGGGGGACTAACTATGGCTACACCTTC
>.|TRBJ2-5|TRBV19|14|.
CASSISSDQETQYF
TGTGCCAGTAGTATTTCTAGCGACCAAGAGACCCAGTACTTC
>.|TRBJ2-5|TRBV5-1|13|.
CASSIISQETQYF
TGCGCCAGCAGTATAATCAGTCAAGAGACCCAGTACTTC
>.|TRBJ2-5|TRBV7-2|15|.
CASSLTRQNQETQYF
TGTGCCAGCAGCTTAACCCGACAGAACCAAGAGACCCAGTACTTC
>TRBD1|TRBJ2-1|TRBV5-1|13|.
CASSRDRGYEQFF
TGCGCCAGCAGCCGGGACAGGGGGTATGAGCAGTTCTTC
>TRBD1|TRBJ1-5|TRBV6-1|15|.
CASSERQGWNQPQHF
TGTGCCAGCAGTGAAAGACAGGGTTGGAATCAGCCCCAGCATTTT
>TRBD2|TRBJ2-2|TRBV14|17|.
CASSQPHGTSNTGELFF
TGTGCCAGCAGCCAACCTCACGGGACTAGTAACACCGGGGAGCTGTTTTTT
>TRBD2|TRBJ2-5|TRBV7-9|18|.
CASSPARWTSGDPTTQYF
TGTGCCAGCAGCCCCGCCCGCTGGACTAGCGGGGACCCCACGACCCAGTACTTC
>.|TRBJ2-5|TRBV30|15|.
CASSPLGRRGETQYF
TGTGCCTCCTCCCCGCTGGGGCGACGGGGAGAGACCCAGTACTTC
>.|TRBJ2-3|TRBV7-2|15|.
CASSLQGEPTDTQYF
TGTGCCAGCAGCTTACAGGGAGAACCCACAGATACGCAGTATTTT
>TRBD1|TRBJ2-2|TRBV19|14|.
CASYAGTGPGELFF
TGTGCCAGTTACGCCGGGACAGGGCCCGGGGAGCTGTTTTTT
>.|TRBJ2-2|TRBV30|15|.
CAWSVGALHTGELFF
TGTGCCTGGAGTGTAGGGGCCTTGCACACCGGGGAGCTGTTTTTT
>TRBD1|TRBJ1-5|TRBV28|16|.
CASSLWGQADNQPQHF
TGTGCCAGCAGTTTATGGGGACAGGCCGACAATCAGCCCCAGCATTTT
>.|TRBJ1-4|TRBV9|16|.
CASSVADGAPGEKLFF
TGTGCCAGCAGCGTAGCTGACGGGGCCCCCGGAGAAAAACTGTTTTTT
>.|TRBJ1-3|TRBV28|14|.
CASSLGGRGNTIYF
TGTGCCAGCAGTTTAGGGGGGCGCGGAAACACCATATATTTT
>.|TRBJ1-3|TRBV4-2|15|.
CASSQVARELDTIYF
TGTGCCAGCAGCCAAGTGGCCAGGGAATTGGACACCATATATTTT
>.|TRBJ2-7|TRBV11-2|13|.
CASRTGRLYEQYF
TGTGCCAGCAGGACAGGGAGGCTCTACGAGCAGTACTTC
>.|TRBJ2-4|TRBV7-2|11|.
CASSLQNIQYF
TGTGCCAGCAGCTTACAAAACATTCAGTACTTC
>.|TRBJ1-5|TRBV28|18|few
CASSFPAGGRLSNQPQHF
TGTGCCAGCAGTTTCCCCGCCGGGGGTAGACTTAGCAATCAGCCCCAGCATTTT
>.|TRBJ1-1|TRBV7-8|15|.
CASSPTGRRHTEAFF
TGTGCCAGCAGCCCCACAGGGCGGCGTCACACTGAAGCTTTCTTT
>.|TRBJ2-7|TRBV19|13|once
CASSSDRSGEQYF
TGTGCCAGTAGTTCGGATAGATCGGGCGAGCAGTACTTC
>.|TRBJ2-5|TRBV7-3|13|.
CASSFHYQETQYF
TGTGCCAGCAGCTTCCATTACCAAGAGACCCAGTACTTC
>.|TRBJ2-5|TRBV6-1|15|.
CASSEWVGGQETQYF
TGTGCCAGCAGTGAATGGGTTGGGGGGCAAGAGACCCAGTACTTC
>.|TRBJ2-7|TRBV20-1|11|few
CSAREWSEQYF
TGCAGTGCTAGAGAATGGTCCGAGCAGTACTTC
>.|TRBJ2-7|TRBV28|13|.
CASSGASEWEQYF
TGTGCCAGCAGTGGGGCATCCGAATGGGAGCAGTACTTC
>.|TRBJ1-1|TRBV18|16|.
CASSSRQLDLNTEAFF
TGTGCCAGCTCTTCACGACAGCTAGACTTGAACACTGAAGCTTTCTTT
>.|TRBJ2-3|TRBV4-2|14|.
CASSQDSLLDTQYF
TGTGCCAGCAGCCAAGATAGTCTTTTGGATACGCAGTATTTT
>.|TRBJ2-2|TRBV9|17|.
CASSGSSRGTNTGELFF
TGTGCCAGCAGCGGTAGCTCGAGGGGTACGAACACCGGGGAGCTGTTTTTT
>.|TRBJ1-2|TRBV30|12|once
CAWSVNSGGYTF
TGTGCCTGGAGTGTAAATTCGGGTGGCTACACCTTC
>.|TRBJ1-5|TRBV7-8|18|.
CASSQEAPGRRSDQPQHF
TGTGCCAGCAGCCAAGAAGCCCCGGGACGAAGGAGCGATCAGCCCCAGCATTTT
>.|TRBJ2-3|TRBV29-1|14|.
CSATTASGTDTQYF
TGCAGCGCAACAACAGCCTCTGGCACAGATACGCAGTATTTT
>TRBD2|TRBJ2-7|TRBV25-1|13|.
CASSKAGGVEQYF
TGTGCCAGCAGTAAAGCGGGAGGGGTCGAGCAGTACTTC
>.|TRBJ1-5|TRBV2|14|.
CASSGGGSNQPQHF
TGTGCCAGCAGTGGGGGGGGGAGCAATCAGCCCCAGCATTTT
>.|TRBJ2-2|TRBV28|16|.
CASTRRSGRGTGELFF
TGTGCCAGCACTAGAAGGTCGGGGCGGGGCACCGGGGAGCTGTTTTTT
>.|TRBJ1-5|TRBV6-4|12|.
CARATRTPPQHF
TGTGCCAGGGCAACACGGACACCGCCCCAGCATTTT
>.|TRBJ2-1|TRBV6-1|14|.
CASSEGTDLNEQFF
TGTGCCAGCAGTGAAGGGACGGATCTCAATGAGCAGTTCTTC
>.|TRBJ2-3|TRBV6-5|13|.
CASSYSKGGTQYF
TGTGCCAGCAGTTACTCGAAGGGGGGGACGCAGTATTTT
>.|TRBJ2-6|TRBV15|18|.
CATSRDLRGGSGANVLTF
TGTGCCACCAGCAGAGATCTACGAGGTGGATCTGGGGCCAACGTCCTGACTTTC